The next 20 T cell receptor beta chains were all read from a single sample in a study of cytomegalovirus exposure and HLA in healthy donors. PCR was performed using 60 Vbeta and 13 Jbeta primers. Only in-frame clones appear in the TCRdb table, and some are missing; sequencing was by immunoSEQ multiplex PCR. The data show some 150,000 clones, with 60% to 85% seen just once and around 2% held by the top ten. The sequenced sample consisted of PBMCs. These receptors originate from a female donor in good health and CMV-seropositive.

The CDR3 sequence: CASSEFSGAVNNEQYF. CDR3 DNA: TGTGCCAGCAGTGAATTTAGTGGGGCAGTTAATAACGAGCAGTACTTC. This chain links TRBV6-1 with TRBJ2-7; a possible D gene is TRBD1 (5 bases). The CDR3 spans 16 residues. The ends were cut back, 2 bases at V and 5 bases at J, with 19 bases in the middle. The germline gives CDR1 MNHNS, CDR2 SASEGT.

The gene calls are TRBV7-2 and TRBJ2-7, with 8 bases identical to TRBD1. The CDR3 contains 14 residues. V lost 5 bases to trimming and J lost 0 bases; unmatched junction nucleotides: 3. Germline CDR1 and CDR2: SGHTA and FQGNSA. CDR3 in amino acids: CASSPDRVSYEQYF. CDR3 nucleotides: TGTGCCAGCAGCCCGGACAGGGTCTCCTACGAGCAGTACTTC.

The chain employs TRBV19 and TRBJ2-1; 12 bases are a match to TRBD2. Germline V gene lookup returns CDR1 LNHDA and CDR2 SQIVND (reference sequence). The CDR3 consists of 16 residues. Trimming cost V 3 bases and J 4 bases; bases outside gene matches: 4. The CDR3, as DNA: TGTGCCAGTAGTATCCCAGGACTAGCGGGATACAATGAGCAGTTCTTC. Encoded protein: CASSIPGLAGYNEQFF.

V and J are TRBV7-9 and TRBJ2-1, with a tentative D call TRBD2 (6 bases). Per germline, CDR1 SEHNR and CDR2 FQNEAQ (reference sequence). V was pared by 3 bases and J by 6 bases, with 9 bases between. The CDR3 contains 13 residues. The DNA of the CDR3 is TGTGCCAGCAGCTTGACTAGTTTCAATGAGCAGTTCTTC. This sequence encodes CASSLTSFNEQFF.

The rearrangement joins TRBV4-1 to TRBJ2-5; no clear D. Trimming stripped 1 base from V and 7 bases from J, with 10 bases between. The germline CDR1 and CDR2 sequences are MGHRA and YSYEKL. The CDR3 runs 13 residues. This CDR3 is CASSQAIGGTQYF. CDR3 bases: TGCGCCAGCAGCCAAGCAATAGGCGGGACCCAGTACTTC.

The chain couples TRBV2 to TRBJ1-5; 7 nucleotides align to TRBD1. The CDR3 runs to 14 residues. Germline V gene sequence: CDR1 SNHLY, CDR2 FYNNEI. With 4 bases clipped from V and 4 bases from J, the junction kept 4 bases outside the gene matches. CDR3 sequence reads: CASSAQGQNQPQHF. The CDR3 DNA is TGTGCCAGCAGTGCCCAGGGACAGAATCAGCCCCAGCATTTT.

This chain links TRBV29-1 with TRBJ2-7; 8 bases are shared with TRBD2. J was trimmed by 6 bases and V by 7 bases; bases with no gene match: 11. This CDR3 has 13 residues. Germline assignment: CDR1 SQVTM and CDR2 ANQGSEA. CDR3 protein: CSAIKSGSFEQYF. As DNA, the CDR3 is TGCAGCGCTATAAAAAGCGGGAGCTTCGAGCAGTACTTC.

V gene TRBV27 combines with J gene TRBJ2-5; 11 bases fit TRBD2. V was pared by 5 bases and J by 5 bases, with 13 bases of the junction left unmatched. This CDR3 is built from 17 residues. Germline V lookup: CDR1 MNHEY, CDR2 SMNVEV (reference sequence). The CDR3 sequence: CASSPISTSGVGETQYF. In nucleotides, the CDR3 is TGTGCCAGCAGTCCAATATCGACTAGCGGGGTAGGGGAGACCCAGTACTTC.

This clone was seen only once. This chain connects TRBV2 to TRBJ2-3, with TRBD2 matching over 8 bases. CDR1 is SNHLY, CDR2 FYNNEI, per germline. J was trimmed by 1 base and V by 5 bases; bases with no gene match: 2. The CDR3 is 14 residues long. CDR3: CASSKTSGTDTQYF. The CDR3 DNA sequence: TGTGCCAGCAGTAAGACTAGCGGCACAGATACGCAGTATTTT.

The chain joins TRBV27 to TRBJ1-2; the match to TRBD1 covers 7 bases. J lost 3 bases, V lost 4 bases, and 5 bases had no gene match. In germline, CDR1 is MNHEY, CDR2 SMNVEV (reference sequence). The CDR3 is made up of 14 amino acids. The CDR3 nucleotides are TGTGCCAGCAGTTCATGGGACAGCTACTATGGCTACACCTTC. Residues: CASSSWDSYYGYTF.

The chain has TRBV19 and TRBJ1-2; unclear D gene. The CDR3 totals 14 residues. The germline V and J ends were trimmed by 1 base and 4 bases, with 10 bases remaining between them. CDR1 LNHDA and CDR2 SQIVND come from the germline V gene (reference sequence). DNA of the CDR3: TGTGCCAGTAGTATAGTTGGCATCCTCTATGGCTACACCTTC. The encoded protein is CASSIVGILYGYTF. The variable domain in full, completed from reference TRBV19 and TRBJ1-2, reads DGGITQSPKYLFRKEGQNVTLSCEQNLNHDAMYWYRQDPGQGLRLIYYSQIVNDFQKGDIAEGYSVSREKKESFPLTVTSAQKNPTAFYLCASSIVGILYGYTFGSGTRLTVV.

This rearrangement joins TRBV19 to TRBJ1-2, with D possibly matching TRBD1 (6 bases). The CDR3 has 15 residues. Germline CDR1 is LNHDA and CDR2 is SQIVND (reference sequence). The germline V and J ends were trimmed by 5 bases and 0 bases, with 13 bases remaining between them. CDR3 loop: CASSLWTAANYGYTF. The DNA for the CDR3 is TGTGCCAGTAGTCTGTGGACAGCTGCTAACTATGGCTACACCTTC.

This chain joins TRBV6-5 and TRBJ2-5; tentative D call: TRBD2 (6 bases). The V end lost 4 bases, the J end lost 0 bases, and 12 bases lay between the germline ends. CDR1 is MNHEY, CDR2 SVGAGI, per germline. CDR3 length: 15 amino acids. The CDR3 protein is CASSSRGAYQETQYF. CDR3 in DNA: TGTGCCAGCAGTTCTCGCGGGGCTTACCAAGAGACCCAGTACTTC.

The sample holds one count of this clone. The V and J genes are TRBV25-1 and TRBJ2-1; TRBD2 matches 8 bases. This CDR3 contains 16 residues. V was pared by 3 bases and J by 1 base, with 5 bases of the junction left unmatched. Germline CDR1 and CDR2: MGHDK and SYGVNS. This chain's CDR3 is CASSEVSGRSYNEQFF. The CDR3 DNA sequence: TGTGCCAGCAGTGAGGTAAGCGGGAGATCCTACAATGAGCAGTTCTTC.

This chain links TRBV30 with TRBJ2-3; no clear D. The V and J ends lost 0 bases and 0 bases respectively, with 13 bases between them. The germline CDR1 and CDR2 sequences are GTSNPN and SVGIG (reference sequence). The CDR3 runs to 16 residues. The CDR3 DNA follows: TGTGCCTGGAGTGTACGCCCGATCAGAAGCACAGATACGCAGTATTTT. It translates to CAWSVRPIRSTDTQYF.

This clone appeared a single time. This chain uses TRBV11-3 with TRBJ2-3; 9 positions match TRBD1. From germline, CDR1 is SGHNT and CDR2 YENEEA. The CDR3 runs 15 residues. Trimming removed 7 bases from V and 2 bases from J; junction bases left unmatched: 7. In DNA, the CDR3 is TGTGCCAGCACCCTGGGACAGGGCCCCACAGATACGCAGTATTTT. Amino acid sequence: CASTLGQGPTDTQYF.

The rearrangement uses TRBV30 and TRBJ1-1; 7 positions agree with TRBD1. With 5 bases clipped from V and 1 base from J, the junction kept 7 bases outside the gene matches. This CDR3 is built from 14 residues. From germline, CDR1 is GTSNPN and CDR2 SVGIG (reference sequence). The CDR3 bases are TGTGCCTGGCGGCGACAGGGCACGAACACTGAAGCTTTCTTT. Its protein product is CAWRRQGTNTEAFF.

The genes are TRBV2 and TRBJ2-1, with 8 bases identical to TRBD1. This CDR3 comprises 17 residues. The germline V gene encodes CDR1 SNHLY and CDR2 FYNNEI. The V and J ends lost 4 bases and 2 bases, in that order; junction bases with no gene match: 10. The DNA for the CDR3 is TGTGCCAGCAGTGCCGAAGCACAGGGGGACCCCTACAATGAGCAGTTCTTC. This gives the protein CASSAEAQGDPYNEQFF. The full variable domain, rest sourced from reference TRBV2 and TRBJ2-1, is EPEVTQTPSHQVTQMGQEVILRCVPISNHLYFYWYRQILGQKVEFLVSFYNNEISEKSEIFDDQFSVERPDGSNFTLKIRSTKLEDSAMYFCASSAEAQGDPYNEQFFGPGTRLTVL.

This chain links TRBV11-2 with TRBJ1-2; D gene uncertain. CDR1 and CDR2 from the germline V gene are SGHAT and FQNNGV. Trimming took off 5 bases at V and 0 bases at J, with 7 bases between the two ends. The CDR3 is 13 amino acids. In DNA, the CDR3 is TGTGCCAGCAGCCCCGACTCTAACTATGGCTACACCTTC. This translates into CASSPDSNYGYTF. The variable domain in full, with the rest retrieved from reference TRBV11-2 and TRBJ1-2, is EAGVAQSPRYKIIEKRQSVAFWCNPISGHATLYWYQQILGQGPKLLIQFQNNGVVDDSQLPKDRFSAERLKGVDSTLKIQPAKLEDSAVYLCASSPDSNYGYTFGSGTRLTVV.

The V call is TRBV6-7, the J call TRBJ2-7; TRBD2 matches at 7 bases. TRBV6-7 is placed among ORFs of uncertain function. CDR3 length: 18 residues. V gave up 8 bases and J gave up 2 bases; unmatched junction bases: 21. CDR3 loop: CASYREAGVLSSTYEQYF. As DNA, the CDR3 is TGTGCCAGCTATCGAGAGGCGGGGGTTTTAAGTAGCACCTACGAGCAGTACTTC.